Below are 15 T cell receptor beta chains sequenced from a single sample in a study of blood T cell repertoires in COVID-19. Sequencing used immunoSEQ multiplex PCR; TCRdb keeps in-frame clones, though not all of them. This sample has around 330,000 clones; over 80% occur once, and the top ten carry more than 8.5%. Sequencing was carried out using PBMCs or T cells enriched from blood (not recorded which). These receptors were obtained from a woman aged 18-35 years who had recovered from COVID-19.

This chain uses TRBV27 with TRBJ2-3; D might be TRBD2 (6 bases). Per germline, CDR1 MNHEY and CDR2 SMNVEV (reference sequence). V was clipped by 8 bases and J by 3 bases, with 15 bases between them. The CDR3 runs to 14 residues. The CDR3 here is CASGWRDGTDTQYF. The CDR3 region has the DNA TGTGCCAGCGGATGGAGGGATGGGACAGATACGCAGTATTTT.

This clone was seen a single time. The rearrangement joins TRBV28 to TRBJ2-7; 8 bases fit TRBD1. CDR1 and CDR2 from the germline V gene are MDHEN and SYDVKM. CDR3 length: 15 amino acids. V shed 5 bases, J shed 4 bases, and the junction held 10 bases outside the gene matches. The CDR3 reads CASSPPPQGGYEQYF. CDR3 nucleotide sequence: TGTGCCAGCAGTCCCCCCCCACAGGGGGGATACGAGCAGTACTTC.

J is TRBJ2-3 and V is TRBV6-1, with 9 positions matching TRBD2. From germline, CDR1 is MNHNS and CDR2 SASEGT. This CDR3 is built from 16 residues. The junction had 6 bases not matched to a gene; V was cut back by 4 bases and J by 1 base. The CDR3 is CASSAIVAGGTDTQYF. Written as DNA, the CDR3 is TGTGCCAGCAGTGCTATAGTAGCGGGGGGCACAGATACGCAGTATTTT.

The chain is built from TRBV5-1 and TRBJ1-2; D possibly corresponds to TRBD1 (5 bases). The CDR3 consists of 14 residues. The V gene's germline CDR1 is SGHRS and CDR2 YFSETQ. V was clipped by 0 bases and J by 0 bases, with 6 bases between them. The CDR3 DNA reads TGCGCCAGCAGCTTGGGACAGCCTAACTATGGCTACACCTTC. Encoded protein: CASSLGQPNYGYTF.

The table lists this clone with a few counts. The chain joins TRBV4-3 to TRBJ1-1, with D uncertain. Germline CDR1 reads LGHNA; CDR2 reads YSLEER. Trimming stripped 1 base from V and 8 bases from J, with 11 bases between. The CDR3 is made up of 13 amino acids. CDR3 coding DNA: TGCGCCAGCAGCCAAGGGTATGGGAGAGAAGCTTTCTTT. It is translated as CASSQGYGREAFF.

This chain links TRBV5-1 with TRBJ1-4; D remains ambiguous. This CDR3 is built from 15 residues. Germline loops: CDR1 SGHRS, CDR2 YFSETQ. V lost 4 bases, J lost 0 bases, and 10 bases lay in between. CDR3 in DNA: TGCGCCAGCAGCCCCATTACATCAACTAATGAAAAACTGTTTTTT. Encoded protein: CASSPITSTNEKLFF. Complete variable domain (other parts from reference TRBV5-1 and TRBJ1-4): KAGVTQTPRYLIKTRGQQVTLSCSPISGHRSVSWYQQTPGQGLQFLFEYFSETQRNKGNFPGRFSGRQFSNSRSEMNVSTLELGDSALYLCASSPITSTNEKLFFGSGTQLSVL.

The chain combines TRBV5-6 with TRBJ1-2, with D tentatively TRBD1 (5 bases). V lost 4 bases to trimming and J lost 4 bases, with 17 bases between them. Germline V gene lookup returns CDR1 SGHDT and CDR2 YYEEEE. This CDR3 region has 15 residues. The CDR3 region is CASSLRYQGGYGYTF. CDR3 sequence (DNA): TGTGCCAGCAGCCTAAGGTATCAGGGAGGCTATGGCTACACCTTC.

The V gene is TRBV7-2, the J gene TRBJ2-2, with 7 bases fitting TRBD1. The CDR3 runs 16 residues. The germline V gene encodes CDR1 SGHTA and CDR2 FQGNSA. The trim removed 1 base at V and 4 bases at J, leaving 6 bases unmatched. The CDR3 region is CASSLGQGGSTGELFF. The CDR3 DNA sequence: TGTGCCAGCAGCTTAGGACAGGGTGGCAGCACCGGGGAGCTGTTTTTT.

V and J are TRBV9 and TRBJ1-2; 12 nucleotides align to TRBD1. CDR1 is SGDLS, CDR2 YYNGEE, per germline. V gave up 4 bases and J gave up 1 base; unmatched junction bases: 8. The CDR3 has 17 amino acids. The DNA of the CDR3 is TGTGCCAGCAGCTTAGGGACAGGGGGCGGCTTTAACTATGGCTACACCTTC. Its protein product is CASSLGTGGGFNYGYTF.

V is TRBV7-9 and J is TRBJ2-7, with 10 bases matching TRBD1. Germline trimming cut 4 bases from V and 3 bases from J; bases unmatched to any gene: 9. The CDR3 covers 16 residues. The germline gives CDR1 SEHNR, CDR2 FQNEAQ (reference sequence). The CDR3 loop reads CASSSNRDRGFYEQYF. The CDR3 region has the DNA TGTGCCAGCAGCTCAAACCGGGACAGGGGATTCTACGAGCAGTACTTC.

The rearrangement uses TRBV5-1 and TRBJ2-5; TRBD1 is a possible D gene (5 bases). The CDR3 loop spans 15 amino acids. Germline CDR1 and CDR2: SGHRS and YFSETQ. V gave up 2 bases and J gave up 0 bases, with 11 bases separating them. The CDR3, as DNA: TGCGCCAGCAGCTTATTCTCGACAGACCAAGAGACCCAGTACTTC. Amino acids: CASSLFSTDQETQYF.

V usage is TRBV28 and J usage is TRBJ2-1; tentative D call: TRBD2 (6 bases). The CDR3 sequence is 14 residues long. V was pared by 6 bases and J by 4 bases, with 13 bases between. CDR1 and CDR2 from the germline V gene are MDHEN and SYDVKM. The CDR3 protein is CASRPRRVYNEQFF. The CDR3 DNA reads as TGTGCCAGCAGACCGCGGAGGGTTTACAATGAGCAGTTCTTC.

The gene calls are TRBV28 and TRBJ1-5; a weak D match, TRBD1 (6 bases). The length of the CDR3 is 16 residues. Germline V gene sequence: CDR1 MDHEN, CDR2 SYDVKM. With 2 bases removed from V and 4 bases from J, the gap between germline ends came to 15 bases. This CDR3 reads CASSLIGGPENQPQHF. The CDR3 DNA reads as TGTGCCAGCAGTTTAATTGGGGGCCCAGAGAATCAGCCCCAGCATTTT.

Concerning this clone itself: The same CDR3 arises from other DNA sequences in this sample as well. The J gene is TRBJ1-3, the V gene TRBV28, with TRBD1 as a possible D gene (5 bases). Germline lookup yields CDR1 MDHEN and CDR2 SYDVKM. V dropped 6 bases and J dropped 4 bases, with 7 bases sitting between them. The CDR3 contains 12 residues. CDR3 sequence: CASSSGGNTIYF. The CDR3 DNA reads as TGTGCCAGCAGCTCAGGGGGAAACACCATATATTTT. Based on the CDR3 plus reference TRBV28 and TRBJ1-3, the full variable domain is DVKVTQSSRYLVKRTGEKVFLECVQDMDHENMFWYRQDPGLGLRLIYFSYDVKMKEKGDIPEGYSVSREKKERFSLILESASTNQTSMYLCASSSGGNTIYFGEGSWLTVV.

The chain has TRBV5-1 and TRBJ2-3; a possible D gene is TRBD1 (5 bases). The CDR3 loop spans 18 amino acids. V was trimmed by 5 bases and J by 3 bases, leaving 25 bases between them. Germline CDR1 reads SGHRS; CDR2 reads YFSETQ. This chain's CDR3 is CASRVGYQRTGGTDTQYF. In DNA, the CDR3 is TGCGCCAGCAGAGTCGGCTACCAGCGTACAGGTGGAACAGATACGCAGTATTTT.